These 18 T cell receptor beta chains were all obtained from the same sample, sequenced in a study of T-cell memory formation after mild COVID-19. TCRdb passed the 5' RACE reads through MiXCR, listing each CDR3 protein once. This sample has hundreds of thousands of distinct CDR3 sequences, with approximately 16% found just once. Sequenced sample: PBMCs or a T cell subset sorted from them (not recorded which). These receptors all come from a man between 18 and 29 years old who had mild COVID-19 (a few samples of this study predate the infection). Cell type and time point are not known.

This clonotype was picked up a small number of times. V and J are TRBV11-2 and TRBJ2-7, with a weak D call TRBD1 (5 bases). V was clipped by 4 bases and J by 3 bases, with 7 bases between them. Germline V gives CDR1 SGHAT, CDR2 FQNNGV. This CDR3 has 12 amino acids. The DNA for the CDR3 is TGTGCCAGCAGCTCACAGGACTACGAGCAGTACTTC. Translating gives CASSSQDYEQYF.

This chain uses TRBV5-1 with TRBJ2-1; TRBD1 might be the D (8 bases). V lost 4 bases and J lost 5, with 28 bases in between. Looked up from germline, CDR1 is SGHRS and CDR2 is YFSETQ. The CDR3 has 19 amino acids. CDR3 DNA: TGCGCCAGCAGCCCAACGGCTATCAGGGGGCTAGCGGCCAACAATGAGCAGTTCTTC. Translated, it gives CASSPTAIRGLAANNEQFF.

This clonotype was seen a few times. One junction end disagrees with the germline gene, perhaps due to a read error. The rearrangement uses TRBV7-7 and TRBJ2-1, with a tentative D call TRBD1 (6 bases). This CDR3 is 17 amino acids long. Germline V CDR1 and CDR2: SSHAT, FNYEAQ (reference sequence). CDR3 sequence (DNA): TGTGCTAGCAGCTTAGAAGGACGTGGGGGCCTCTACAATGAGCAGTTCTTC. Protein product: CASSLEGRGGLYNEQFF.

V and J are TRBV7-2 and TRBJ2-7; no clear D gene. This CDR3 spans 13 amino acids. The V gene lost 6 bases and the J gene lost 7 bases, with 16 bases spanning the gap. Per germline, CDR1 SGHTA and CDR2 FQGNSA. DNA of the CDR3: TGTGCCAGCAGTACCTCACGGGCAGATGAGCAGTACTTC. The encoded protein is CASSTSRADEQYF. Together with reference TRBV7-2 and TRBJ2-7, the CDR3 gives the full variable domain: GAGVSQSPSNKVTEKGKDVELRCDPISGHTALYWYRQSLGQGLEFLIYFQGNSAPDKSGLPSDRFSAERTGGSVSTLTIQRTQQEDSAVYLCASSTSRADEQYFGPGTRLTVT.

CDR3 sequence reads: CASSTPAGIYTDTQYF. CDR3 DNA sequence: TGTGCCAGCAGTACACCAGCGGGGATTTACACAGATACGCAGTATTTT. J is TRBJ2-3 and V is TRBV6-5; 7 bases agree with TRBD2. CDR1 is MNHEY, CDR2 SVGAGI, per germline. The junction had 10 bases not matched to a gene; V was cut back by 5 bases and J by 2 bases. The CDR3 contains 16 residues.

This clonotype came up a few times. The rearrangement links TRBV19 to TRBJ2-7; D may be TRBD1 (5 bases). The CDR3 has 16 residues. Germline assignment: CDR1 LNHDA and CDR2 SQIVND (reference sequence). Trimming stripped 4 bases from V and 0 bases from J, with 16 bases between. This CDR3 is CASSRSLDSISYEQYF. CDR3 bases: TGTGCCAGTAGTAGATCATTAGACAGCATCTCCTACGAGCAGTACTTC. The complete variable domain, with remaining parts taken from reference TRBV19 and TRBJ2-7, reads DGGITQSPKYLFRKEGQNVTLSCEQNLNHDAMYWYRQDPGQGLRLIYYSQIVNDFQKGDIAEGYSVSREKKESFPLTVTSAQKNPTAFYLCASSRSLDSISYEQYFGPGTRLTVT.

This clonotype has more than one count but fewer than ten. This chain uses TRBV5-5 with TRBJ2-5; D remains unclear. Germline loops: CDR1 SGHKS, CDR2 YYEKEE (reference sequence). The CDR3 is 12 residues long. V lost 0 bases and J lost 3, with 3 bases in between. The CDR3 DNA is TGTGCCAGCAGCTTGGATAAAGAGACCCAGTACTTC. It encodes CASSLDKETQYF. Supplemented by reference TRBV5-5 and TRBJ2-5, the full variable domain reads DAGVTQSPTHLIKTRGQQVTLRCSPISGHKSVSWYQQVLGQGPQFIFQYYEKEERGRGNFPDRFSARQFPNYSSELNVNALLLGDSALYLCASSLDKETQYFGPGTRLLVL.

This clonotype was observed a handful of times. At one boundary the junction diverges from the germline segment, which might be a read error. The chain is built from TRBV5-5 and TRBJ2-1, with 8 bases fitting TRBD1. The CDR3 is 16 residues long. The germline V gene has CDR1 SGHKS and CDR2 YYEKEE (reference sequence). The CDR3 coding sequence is TGTGCCAGCAGGTTGGCTGGACAGGGCTACTACAATGAGCAGTTCTTC. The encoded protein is CASRLAGQGYYNEQFF.

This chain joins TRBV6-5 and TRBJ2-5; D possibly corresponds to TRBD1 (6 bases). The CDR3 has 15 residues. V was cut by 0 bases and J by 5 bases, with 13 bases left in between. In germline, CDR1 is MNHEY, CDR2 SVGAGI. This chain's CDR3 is CASSYSPGQGETQYF. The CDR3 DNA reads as TGTGCCAGCAGTTACTCACCTGGTCAGGGGGAGACCCAGTACTTC.

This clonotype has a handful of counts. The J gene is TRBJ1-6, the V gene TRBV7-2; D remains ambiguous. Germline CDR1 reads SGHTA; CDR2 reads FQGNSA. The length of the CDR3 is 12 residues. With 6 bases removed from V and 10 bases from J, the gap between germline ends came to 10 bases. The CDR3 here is CASRELRSPLHF. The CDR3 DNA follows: TGTGCCAGCAGGGAGCTTCGGTCACCCCTCCACTTT.

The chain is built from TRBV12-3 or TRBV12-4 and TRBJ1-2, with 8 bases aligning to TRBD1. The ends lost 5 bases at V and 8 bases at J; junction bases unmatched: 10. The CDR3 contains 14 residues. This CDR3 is CASSLLQGAWGYTF. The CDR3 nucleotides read TGTGCCAGCAGTCTCCTCCAGGGGGCTTGGGGCTACACCTTC.

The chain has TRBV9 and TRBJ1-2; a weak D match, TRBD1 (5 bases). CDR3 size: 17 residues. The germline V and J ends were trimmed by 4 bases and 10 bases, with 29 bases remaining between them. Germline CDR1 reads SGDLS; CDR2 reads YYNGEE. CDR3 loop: CASSPRGGTEDLVDYTF. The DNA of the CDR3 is TGTGCCAGCAGCCCGAGAGGAGGGACGGAGGACCTAGTAGACTACACCTTC. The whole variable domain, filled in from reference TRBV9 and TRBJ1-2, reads DSGVTQTPKHLITATGQRVTLRCSPRSGDLSVYWYQQSLDQGLQFLIQYYNGEERAKGNILERFSAQQFPDLHSELNLSSLELGDSALYFCASSPRGGTEDLVDYTFGSGTRLTVV.

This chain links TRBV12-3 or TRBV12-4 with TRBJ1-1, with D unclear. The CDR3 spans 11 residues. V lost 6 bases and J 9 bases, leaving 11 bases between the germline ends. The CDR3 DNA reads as TGTGCCAGCAGCCCCCGGACTCAAGCTTTCTTT. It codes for CASSPRTQAFF.

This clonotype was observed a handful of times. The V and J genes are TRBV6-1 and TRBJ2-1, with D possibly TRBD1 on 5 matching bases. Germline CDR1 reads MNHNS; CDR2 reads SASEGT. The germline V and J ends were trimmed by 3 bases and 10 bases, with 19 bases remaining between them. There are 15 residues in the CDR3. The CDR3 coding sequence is TGTGCCAGCAGTGATCATAGGCAGGGCAACGGCGAGCAGTTCTTC. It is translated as CASSDHRQGNGEQFF.

The CDR3 is CASSRILAGGELFF. The CDR3 DNA follows: TGTGCCAGCAGCCGCATTTTGGCAGGCGGGGAGCTGTTTTTT. The chain has TRBV11-2 and TRBJ2-2, with D unresolved. The germline V gene encodes CDR1 SGHAT and CDR2 FQNNGV. V was shortened by 5 bases and J by 7 bases, with 14 bases between the two germline ends. The CDR3 loop spans 14 amino acids.

CDR3 coding DNA: TGTGCCAGTGCGGGACTAGCGGGTTCCGAGCAGTACTTC. Encoded protein: CASAGLAGSEQYF. The rearrangement links TRBV2 to TRBJ2-7; 12 positions agree with TRBD2. This CDR3 has 13 residues. V lost 9 bases to trimming and J lost 6 bases; unmatched junction nucleotides: 6. CDR1 and CDR2 from the germline V gene are SNHLY and FYNNEI. Drawing the rest from reference TRBV2 and TRBJ2-7, the complete variable domain is EPEVTQTPSHQVTQMGQEVILRCVPISNHLYFYWYRQILGQKVEFLVSFYNNEISEKSEIFDDQFSVERPDGSNFTLKIRSTKLEDSAMYFCASAGLAGSEQYFGPGTRLTVT.

The CDR3 DNA reads TGTGCCAGCAGCCAAGTCCACCGATTGAACACTGAAGCTTTCTTT. This encodes CASSQVHRLNTEAFF. The chain is built from TRBV14 and TRBJ1-1; D is uncertain. This CDR3 contains 15 residues. Germline V gene data show CDR1 as SGHDN and CDR2 as FVKESK. V lost 1 base to trimming and J lost 0 bases, with 9 bases between them.

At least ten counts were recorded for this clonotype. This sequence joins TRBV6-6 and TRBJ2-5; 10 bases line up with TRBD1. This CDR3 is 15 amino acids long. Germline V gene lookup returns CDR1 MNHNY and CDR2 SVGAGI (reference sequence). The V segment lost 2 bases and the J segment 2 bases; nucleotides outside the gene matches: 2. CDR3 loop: CASSYPDRGQETQYF. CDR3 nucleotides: TGTGCCAGCAGTTACCCGGACAGGGGGCAAGAGACCCAGTACTTC.